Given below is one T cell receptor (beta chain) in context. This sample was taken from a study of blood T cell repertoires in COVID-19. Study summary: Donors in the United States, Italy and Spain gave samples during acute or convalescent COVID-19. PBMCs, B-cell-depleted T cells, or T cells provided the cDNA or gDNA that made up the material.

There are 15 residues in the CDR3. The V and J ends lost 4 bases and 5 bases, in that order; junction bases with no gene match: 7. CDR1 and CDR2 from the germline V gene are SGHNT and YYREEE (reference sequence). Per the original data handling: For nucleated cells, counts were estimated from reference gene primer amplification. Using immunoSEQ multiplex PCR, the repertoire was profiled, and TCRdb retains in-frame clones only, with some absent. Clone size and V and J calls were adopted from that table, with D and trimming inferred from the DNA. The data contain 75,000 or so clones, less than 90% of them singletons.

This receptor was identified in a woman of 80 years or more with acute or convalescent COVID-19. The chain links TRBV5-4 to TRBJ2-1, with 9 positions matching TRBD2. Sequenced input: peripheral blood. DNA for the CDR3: TGTGCCAGCAGCCAAGCGGGACTAGCAGACAATGAGCAGTTCTTC. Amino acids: CASSQAGLADNEQFF.